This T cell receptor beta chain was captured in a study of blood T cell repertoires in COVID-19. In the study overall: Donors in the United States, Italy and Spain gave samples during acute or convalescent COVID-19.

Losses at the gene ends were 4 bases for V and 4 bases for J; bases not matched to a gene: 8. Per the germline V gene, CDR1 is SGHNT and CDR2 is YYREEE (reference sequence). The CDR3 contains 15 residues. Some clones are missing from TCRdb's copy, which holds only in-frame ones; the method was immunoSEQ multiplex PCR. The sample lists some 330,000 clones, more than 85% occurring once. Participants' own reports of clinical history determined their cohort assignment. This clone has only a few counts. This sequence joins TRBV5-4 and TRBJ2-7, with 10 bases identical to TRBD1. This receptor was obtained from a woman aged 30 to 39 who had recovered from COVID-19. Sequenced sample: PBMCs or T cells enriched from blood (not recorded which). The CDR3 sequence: CASSPGTGVLYEQYF. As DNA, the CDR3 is TGTGCCAGCAGCCCCGGGACAGGGGTCCTTTACGAGCAGTACTTC.